A single sample is the source of the 11 T cell receptor beta chains below, sequenced in a study of blood T cell repertoires in COVID-19. TCRdb keeps only in-frame clones here, not all; method: immunoSEQ multiplex PCR. The repertoire holds 110,000 or so clones, with about 85% as singletons. The sample comprised peripheral blood. All receptors come from a woman aged 60-75 years with COVID-19, enrolled during active disease.

The chain is built from TRBV9 and TRBJ2-1; unclear D gene. The CDR3 length is 16 residues. The germline CDR1 and CDR2 sequences are SGDLS and YYNGEE. The germline V and J ends were trimmed by 4 bases and 6 bases, with 20 bases remaining between them. CDR3 region: CASSPRLGGVGNEQFF. The CDR3 DNA is TGTGCCAGCAGCCCAAGACTCGGCGGTGTGGGCAATGAGCAGTTCTTC.

The chain joins TRBV19 to TRBJ1-2; tentatively, D is TRBD1 (5 bases). Trimming removed 1 base from V and 0 bases from J, with 9 bases in between. The CDR3 consists of 15 residues. Germline CDR1 is LNHDA and CDR2 is SQIVND (reference sequence). Written as DNA, the CDR3 is TGTGCCAGTAGTATAGGTCCAGGGTCTAACTATGGCTACACCTTC. Translated: CASSIGPGSNYGYTF. The entire variable domain, with the rest obtained from reference TRBV19 and TRBJ1-2, is as follows: DGGITQSPKYLFRKEGQNVTLSCEQNLNHDAMYWYRQDPGQGLRLIYYSQIVNDFQKGDIAEGYSVSREKKESFPLTVTSAQKNPTAFYLCASSIGPGSNYGYTFGSGTRLTVV.

In its sample, this clone was seen a few times. V and J are TRBV4-3 and TRBJ1-2; 8 bases map to TRBD1. CDR3 length equals 13 residues. From germline, CDR1 is LGHNA and CDR2 YSLEER. V shed 4 bases and J 7 bases; nucleotides not matched to a gene: 5. DNA for the CDR3: TGCGCCAGCAGCCTTCAGGGGGCAGGTGGCTACACCTTC. It codes for CASSLQGAGGYTF.

CDR3 region: CASTSGESGPYF. The CDR3 DNA sequence: TGTGCCAGTACTAGCGGAGAGTCTGGGCCGTACTTC. The genes are TRBV19 and TRBJ2-7, with 7 positions matching TRBD2. The CDR3 totals 12 residues. From germline, CDR1 is LNHDA and CDR2 SQIVND (reference sequence). V trimming: 7 bases; J trimming: 12 bases; junction bases outside the gene matches: 12.

The gene calls are TRBV9 and TRBJ2-4; 7 positions match TRBD1. This CDR3 spans 12 amino acids. V shed 2 bases and J 8 bases; nucleotides not matched to a gene: 1. Germline V lookup: CDR1 SGDLS, CDR2 YYNGEE. The CDR3 protein is CASSVTGDIQYF. As DNA, the CDR3 is TGTGCCAGCAGCGTTACAGGGGACATTCAGTACTTC.

The genes are TRBV24-1 and TRBJ1-2; no reliable D call. The V end lost 3 bases, the J end lost 5 bases, and 9 bases lay between the germline ends. CDR1 KGHDR and CDR2 SFDVKD come from the germline V gene. This CDR3 is 13 amino acids long. CDR3 protein: CATSDRRLYGYTF. The DNA for the CDR3 is TGTGCCACCAGTGATCGCAGGCTGTATGGCTACACCTTC.

This clone was observed a few times. The V gene is TRBV27, the J gene TRBJ1-1, with D possibly matching TRBD1 (5 bases). Trimming left V 6 bases short and J 10 bases short, with 21 bases between. In germline, CDR1 is MNHEY, CDR2 SMNVEV (reference sequence). The CDR3 has 14 amino acids. CDR3 residues: CASRADSVVSGAFF. CDR3 coding DNA: TGTGCCAGCAGGGCTGACAGCGTTGTCTCTGGAGCTTTCTTT.

The chain carries TRBV5-1 and TRBJ1-2; D uncertain. Trimming cost V 1 base and J 4 bases, with 14 bases left between them. The CDR3 length is 15 residues. CDR1 and CDR2 from the germline V gene are SGHRS and YFSETQ. CDR3 in DNA: TGCGCCAGCAGCTTGTTGTATCCCGGTACCTATGGCTACACCTTC. The encoded protein is CASSLLYPGTYGYTF.

This chain joins TRBV9 and TRBJ1-2; D possibly corresponds to TRBD1 (5 bases). Germline values: CDR1 SGDLS, CDR2 YYNGEE. The CDR3 has 15 amino acids. Between the trimmed V and J ends, which lost 5 bases and 7 bases, there was a span of 21 bases. As DNA, the CDR3 is TGTGCCAGCAGTAGTCAGGGATCAACTGGTGGTGGCTACACCTTC. Translating gives CASSSQGSTGGGYTF. Filled out from reference TRBV9 and TRBJ1-2, the complete variable domain reads DSGVTQTPKHLITATGQRVTLRCSPRSGDLSVYWYQQSLDQGLQFLIQYYNGEERAKGNILERFSAQQFPDLHSELNLSSLELGDSALYFCASSSQGSTGGGYTFGSGTRLTVV.

This clone has just a few counts. DNA of the CDR3: TGTGCCAGTAGTATACGGAGGAAGTGGGACTATGGCTACACCTTC. Its protein product is CASSIRRKWDYGYTF. This rearrangement joins TRBV19 to TRBJ1-2; D not resolved. Germline CDR1 and CDR2: LNHDA and SQIVND (reference sequence). The CDR3 is 15 amino acids. The V end lost 2 bases, the J end lost 3 bases, and 13 bases lay between the germline ends.

This chain uses TRBV3-1 (or the pseudogene TRBV3-2) with TRBJ2-3; D is ambiguous. Per the germline V gene, CDR1 is LGHDT and CDR2 is YNNKEL (reference sequence). The CDR3 contains 12 residues. With 7 bases removed from V and 3 bases from J, the gap between germline ends came to 8 bases. CDR3 nucleotide sequence: TGTGCCAGCACGAACCGGACAGATACGCAGTATTTT. Translated, it gives CASTNRTDTQYF.